Sequencing of this T cell receptor (beta chain) was carried out in a study of T cells after yellow fever vaccination. As for the study in general: Low-cell-number fractions were prepared with SMART-Seq v4 Ultra Low Input.

This clonotype was picked up many times. TCRdb re-called the 5' RACE reads through MiXCR, storing one row per CDR3 protein. The sample yields hundreds of thousands of distinct CDR3 sequences, approximately 12% seen once. The starting material was CD4+ T cells sorted from PBMCs, obtained 15 days after the yellow fever booster vaccination. The sequence was obtained from a man aged 18 to 35 who received the YFV17D yellow fever vaccine.

For the CDR3, the DNA is TGTGCCAGCAGCTTAGATCACAGGCCTTACAATGAGCAGTTCTTC. It encodes CASSLDHRPYNEQFF. V and J are TRBV7-9 and TRBJ2-1, with D possibly TRBD1 on 5 matching bases. CDR3 length equals 15 residues. Germline CDR1 is SEHNR and CDR2 is FQNEAQ (reference sequence). Deletions cut 1 base from V and 4 bases from J, with 11 bases between.